The subject of this entry is one T cell receptor (beta chain). Its antigen is still unknown. The input lacks base qualities; no much larger clone sits a single base away. The data were obtained in a study of regulatory T cells in long-lasting Graves disease (dated by TCRdb to the early 2020s). For the wider study: Antithyroid drugs had been taken for less than 3 months by newly diagnosed Graves' disease patients. Patients with persistent Graves' disease were compared with patients with newly diagnosed Graves' disease using TCR sequencing and RNA sequencing of peripheral blood. The study was conducted in China and was registered as a clinical trial. A total of 33 samples were covered by TCR sequencing, comprising around 13 persistent and around 20 newly diagnosed Graves' disease patients.

The library was built by means of multiplex PCR. These reads were obtained on an Illumina HiSeq 4000. To build TCR beta libraries, CDR3 regions were amplified by Arm-PCR using iRepertoire HTBI primers. Before sequencing, the PCR products underwent gel purification. The study's own analysis went as follows. A total of 62 TRBV and 14 TRBJ segments were identified across samples and were used for gene usage analysis of CDR3 amino acid clonotypes. COPE and FqMerger were used to merge the filtered high-quality paired reads into contigs. BLAST was used to align contigs to the IMGT TRBV, TRBD and TRBJ reference genes, and CDR3 was defined following IMGT. Any clonotype with a frequency above 0.1% was counted as a highly expanded clone. Shannon entropy served as the measure of repertoire diversity, while the Gini coefficient captured V-J evenness. Clonotypes shared by more than one individual were considered public. Through fastp at Q25 and MiXCR, TCRdb rebuilt clones from the public reads, retaining in-frame beta chains. Identical CDR3 proteins give one entry, which carries the most common genes and DNA. These V and J calls are TCRdb output, not the study's own analysis. This sample has 560,000 or so distinct CDR3 sequences in its table, and roughly 16% of those were observed once. The top ten clones comprise 12% of the sample.

According to the study, the label for this sample's time point signals: newly diagnosed GD, antithyroid drugs for less than 3 months. For both TCR sequencing and RNA sequencing, RNA was extracted from PBMCs in TRIzol. The diagnosis of Graves' disease followed American Thyroid Association guidelines. The patients came from an endocrinology department in Xi'an, China. Each patient gave approximately 9.7 milliliters of peripheral blood, collected in an EDTA anticoagulant tube. Ficoll Paque Plus density gradient separation was used to isolate PBMCs, and no further T cell sorting was performed. An Agilent 2100 Bioanalyzer and agarose gel were used to check RNA quality, while a NanoDrop 2000 measured RNA concentration. Points the paper makes about the study in general: The study examined only peripheral blood because the primary lesion, thyroid tissue, could not be accessed. Preferential use of TRBV28, TRBJ1-2 and TRBJ2-5 was observed in persistent disease, whereas TRBV20-1 and TRBJ2-1 were favored in newly diagnosed disease. Only the TCR beta chain was sequenced and analyzed. The small sample size was acknowledged by the authors as a limitation that may reduce accuracy. More public clonotypes were shared among persistent patients (around 2,600) than among newly diagnosed patients (roughly 1,000). Compared with newly diagnosed patients, persistent Graves' disease patients had lower TCR Shannon entropy and fewer highly expanded clones, which suggests clonal expansion.

Including the terminal cysteine and phenylalanine, the CDR3 comprises 17 residues. The CDR3 DNA has 51 bases and is translated from base 1. CDR1 is given as ENHRY and CDR2 as SYGVKD, both from the germline V gene. From V the trimming removes 0 bases and from J it removes 7 bases, while the gene matches leave 6 bases of the junction unaccounted for. These same records also appear under a second study, on T cells in Graves' hyperthyroidism and ophthalmopathy. According to the second study: Stable Graves' hyperthyroidism was defined as the absence of progression to ophthalmopathy over 18 months of follow-up. Hyperthyroidism patients were aged 18 to 65 years and newly diagnosed, with disease duration of less than 2 months. Exclusion was applied to patients with uncontrolled infections, other autoimmune diseases, pregnancy or lactation. Clinical symptoms, serum thyroxine and TRAb, thyroid ultrasound, and orbital computed tomography formed the basis for the diagnoses. The TCR CDR3 was subjected to a first round of RT-PCR using the HTBI primer set and the Qiagen OneStep RT-PCR kit. Blood samples also contained most of the expanded thyroid clonotypes (frequency above 0.001), which suggests that blood repertoires may reflect thyroid immune responses. Ophthalmopathy was separated from stable hyperthyroidism by a 13 V-J signature model, with 87.88% sensitivity and about 81% specificity obtained in cross-validation and 80%/75% obtained in testing. In validation, progression to ophthalmopathy was predicted by the model with roughly 71% sensitivity and just over 72% specificity, a median of 6.5 months before onset. TCR V-J signatures able to tell the groups apart were searched for in a discovery cohort of more than 90 patients, of whom 43 had Graves' ophthalmopathy and 55 to 65 had stable Graves' hyperthyroidism. Whether ophthalmopathy could be predicted prospectively was tested in an independent validation cohort made up of under 20 hyperthyroidism patients plus 17 patients who later progressed to ophthalmopathy. The approximately 95 discovery patients were divided at random into training and test sets in a 7:3 ratio. In six Graves' hyperthyroidism patients, the study also compared T-cell repertoires from thyroid tissue with T-cell repertoires from blood. After blood sampling, hyperthyroidism patients were treated with methimazole at a starting dose of 30 mg daily, and ophthalmopathy patients were treated with high-dose intravenous methylprednisolone. A second multiplex PCR round built the libraries, followed by size selection and purification. The libraries were sequenced on an Illumina HiSeq2000 using paired-end 100 bp reads. SOAPnuke was used to process the raw data, with reads discarded if the reads contained adapters or uncalled bases, had a mean Phred below 15, or lacked an exact constant-primer or identifier match. High-quality paired reads were merged using COPE v1.2.5, and each unique nucleotide sequence was defined as a clonotype. Clonotypes were aligned to IMGT TRBV, TRBD and TRBJ reference segments using MiTCR v1.1. Analysis was restricted to V-J combinations with a frequency above 0.0001, which covered about 99% of repertoires. A TCS score was defined as the ratio of F50 (clonal expansion) to E x V (chaos), with BLOSUM62-based TCRdist applied between CDR3 peptides within each V-J. Welch's t-statistics and random forest reduced 514 V-J features to 10 to 15, which were used in a naive Bayes classifier (R e1071). Sample size was not statistically predetermined, and investigators were not blinded to group allocation. The paper reports TCR Vbeta CDR3 sequencing of some 140 peripheral blood samples: around 45 ophthalmopathy, under 85 hyperthyroidism and some 17 progressor patients.

This chain joins TRBV10-3 to TRBJ2-1; TRBD2 fits 13 bases in the junction. The input for sequencing was peripheral blood mononuclear cells (PBMCs), taken at new diagnosis, from a patient treated with antithyroid drugs. This clonotype was sampled from a man aged 18 to 30 with Graves disease. Donor details come from another sample of the same person, matched by shared clones. The CDR3 sequence is CAISESEKGLAGNEQFF. The bases read TGTGCCATCAGTGAGTCGGAGAAGGGACTAGCGGGGAATGAGCAGTTCTTC.